The present TCR beta chain was sequenced within a study of cytomegalovirus exposure and HLA in healthy donors. Points from the study as a whole: Under in vitro conditions, a few CMV-associated chains were confirmed as specific for CMV antigens. The classifier, whose performance was assessed in both the original and validation cohorts, reportedly diagnosed cytomegalovirus status with high specificity and sensitivity. That first-cohort TCR clusters tended to co-occur in the roughly 120 validation repertoires was found in a later analysis.

A single count supports this clone. Its antigen is not known. Trimming removed 4 bases at V and 6 bases at J, with 13 bases between. Germline V CDR1 and CDR2: ENHRY, SYGVKD. This CDR3 spans 14 amino acids. Sequencing was performed with immunoSEQ multiplex PCR; in TCRdb, only in-frame clones are kept and a portion is missing. The sample records under 250,000 clones, roughly 85% being singletons. The specimen was PBMCs. The sequence derives from a woman aged 18-29 years in good health and CMV-seronegative. The chain carries TRBV10-3 and TRBJ2-1; D may match TRBD1 or TRBD2 (5 bases each). The CDR3 DNA is TGTGCCATCAGTGCCGGGACGGCGGGCAATGAGCAGTTCTTC. This gives the protein CAISAGTAGNEQFF.